The clone carrying this T cell receptor beta chain has at least ten counts. Antigen specificity is unknown. For CDR3 and TCR beta VDJ profiling, genomic DNA was the template used. A single record per CDR3 protein comes from TCRdb applying MiXCR to the reads. The sample lists about 420,000 distinct CDR3 sequences, 60% to 80% occurring once. The CDR3 covers 15 residues. CDR1 MNHEY and CDR2 SVGEGT come from the germline V gene. J was trimmed by 3 bases and V by 6 bases; bases with no gene match: 5. These data are taken from a study of CD8+CD57+ T cells in acquired aplastic anemia. General study results and limits: CD8+ Simpson's diversity in patients was not significantly different from that in controls.

V gene TRBV6-2 or TRBV6-3 combines with J gene TRBJ1-5; the match to TRBD1 covers 10 bases. The sample comprised sorted CD4+, CD8+, or CD8+CD57+ T cells (not recorded which) from PBMCs. The receptor was isolated from a human donor in good health, serving as a control. The CDR3 DNA follows: TGTGCCAGCAGAACAGACAGGGGGCCCAATCAGCCCCAGCATTTT. It yields the protein CASRTDRGPNQPQHF.